This TCR beta chain emerged from a study of T cell clusters in autoimmune cytopenias. On the study more broadly: Healthy donor controls had a mean age of around 53 years and median age of roughly 64 years. Overall study findings and caveats: TRB repertoire shifts in secondary cytopenia and chronic lymphocytic leukemia mostly reflected lymphoma, not autoimmunity.

As for this clonotype: The antigen is not known.

The CDR3 extends over 14 amino acids. TRB amplification used 250 ng of peripheral blood genomic DNA. TRB was amplified by touch-down multiplex PCR, primer pools A and B combined. TCRdb reprocessed the multiplex PCR reads and stores each CDR3 protein as one record, lacking DNA. Here the sample table reports 12,000 or so distinct CDR3 sequences. These data are also associated with another study on T cell repertoires in aging, cancer and after chemotherapy. From that second work: Clear clonal overlap appeared across healthy donor samples taken over several months to years.

This clonotype originated in a human donor in good health. The J gene is TRBJ2-7, the V gene TRBV12-3 or TRBV12-4; TCRdb's D gene call, TRBD2, goes unchecked for lack of DNA. Sample: peripheral blood. This CDR3 reads CASSQGLANWEQYF.